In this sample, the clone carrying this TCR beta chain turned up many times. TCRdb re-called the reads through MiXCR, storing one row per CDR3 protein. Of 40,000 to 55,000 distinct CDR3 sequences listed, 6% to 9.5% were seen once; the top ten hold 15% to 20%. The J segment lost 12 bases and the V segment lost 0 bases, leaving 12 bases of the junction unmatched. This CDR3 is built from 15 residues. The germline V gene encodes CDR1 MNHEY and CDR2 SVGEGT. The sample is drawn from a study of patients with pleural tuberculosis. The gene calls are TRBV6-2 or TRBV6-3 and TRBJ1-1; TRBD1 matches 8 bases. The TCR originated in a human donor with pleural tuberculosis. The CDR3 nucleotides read TGTGCCAGCAGTTACTCCGGGACAGGCGTTCAAAAATCTTTCTTT. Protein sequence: CASSYSGTGVQKSFF.